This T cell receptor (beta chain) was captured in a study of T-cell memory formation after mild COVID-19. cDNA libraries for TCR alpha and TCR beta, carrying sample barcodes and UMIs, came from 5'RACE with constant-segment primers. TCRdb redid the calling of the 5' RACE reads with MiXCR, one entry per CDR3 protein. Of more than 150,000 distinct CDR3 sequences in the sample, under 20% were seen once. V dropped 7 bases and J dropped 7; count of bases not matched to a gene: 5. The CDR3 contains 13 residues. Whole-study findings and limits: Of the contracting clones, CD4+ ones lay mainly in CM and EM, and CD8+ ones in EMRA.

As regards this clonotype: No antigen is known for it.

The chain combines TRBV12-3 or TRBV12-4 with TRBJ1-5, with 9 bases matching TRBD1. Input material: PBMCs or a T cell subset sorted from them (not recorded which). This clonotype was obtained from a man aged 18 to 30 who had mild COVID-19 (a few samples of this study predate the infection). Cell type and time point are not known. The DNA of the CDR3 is TGTGCCAGCATCCGGGACAGGGAACAGCCCCAGCATTTT. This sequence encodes CASIRDREQPQHF.